The 12 T cell receptor beta chains in this list originate from one sample, sequenced in a study of cytomegalovirus exposure and HLA in healthy donors. The assay was immunoSEQ multiplex PCR, and TCRdb's table has in-frame clones only and misses some. The sample yields 150,000 or so clones, approximately 90% seen once. Specimen: PBMCs. These receptors all come from a woman in her twenties or thirties in good health and CMV-seronegative.

V and J are TRBV19 and TRBJ1-1; TRBD1 agrees at 7 bases. The germline gives CDR1 LNHDA, CDR2 SQIVND (reference sequence). The CDR3 has 14 amino acids. J gave up 2 bases and V 2 bases, and 2 bases lay outside the gene matches. The CDR3 DNA reads TGTGCCAGTAGTATAAGGACAGGTAACACTGAAGCTTTCTTT. Protein sequence: CASSIRTGNTEAFF.

The chain joins TRBV6-5 to TRBJ2-7; TRBD1 agrees at 7 bases. From germline, CDR1 is MNHEY and CDR2 SVGAGI. The CDR3 covers 15 residues. Trimming at V came to 6 bases and at J to 5 bases, leaving 13 bases not matched to a gene. CDR3 residues: CASRASTGSPHEQYF. The CDR3 DNA reads as TGTGCCAGCAGAGCCTCGACAGGGTCCCCCCACGAGCAGTACTTC.

DNA of the CDR3: TGTGCCTGGAGGGGGGGAAACACCGGGGAGCTGTTTTTT. It is translated as CAWRGGNTGELFF. This chain connects TRBV30 to TRBJ2-2, with a weak D call TRBD2 (6 bases). There are 13 residues in the CDR3. The germline V gene has CDR1 GTSNPN and CDR2 SVGIG (reference sequence). V was clipped by 3 bases and J by 2 bases, with 7 bases between them.

This clone was seen just once. CDR3 residues: CANHARGANYGYTF. CDR3 sequence (DNA): TGTGCCAACCACGCGCGGGGGGCTAACTATGGCTACACCTTC. This chain connects TRBV5-4 to TRBJ1-2; D possibly corresponds to TRBD1 (5 bases). Germline V lookup: CDR1 SGHNT, CDR2 YYREEE (reference sequence). V lost 9 bases, J lost 0 bases, and 15 bases lay in between. CDR3 length: 14 amino acids.

The genes are TRBV5-4 and TRBJ2-1; 7 bases agree with TRBD1. Trimming removed 8 bases from V and 8 bases from J; junction bases left unmatched: 10. From germline, CDR1 is SGHNT and CDR2 YYREEE (reference sequence). This CDR3 comprises 13 residues. CDR3 nucleotides: TGTGCCAGTAGAGTTTTAGGGGGCGATGAGCAGTTCTTC. Its translation is CASRVLGGDEQFF.

The chain carries TRBV7-2 and TRBJ1-6, with unresolved D. This CDR3 contains 14 residues. Germline V gene lookup returns CDR1 SGHTA and CDR2 FQGNSA. Trimming shortened V by 1 base and J by 10 bases, and 11 bases separated the two germline ends. The CDR3 is CASSLGGSGSPLHF. CDR3 in DNA: TGTGCCAGCAGCTTAGGGGGTTCGGGATCACCCCTCCACTTT.

This chain uses TRBV7-8 with TRBJ2-5, with TRBD2 matching 7 bases. Germline CDR1 reads SGHVS; CDR2 reads FQNEAQ. After removal of 5 bases from V and 6 bases from J, the junction contained 15 bases not matched to a gene. The CDR3 totals 16 residues. The CDR3 region is CASSPIGRGSQQTQYF. CDR3 DNA sequence: TGTGCCAGCAGCCCCATTGGGCGGGGGTCTCAGCAGACCCAGTACTTC.

This clone was seen just once. The rearrangement links TRBV2 to TRBJ2-7, with TRBD2 as a possible D gene (6 bases). Trimming cost V 6 bases and J 0 bases, with 18 bases left between them. The germline gives CDR1 SNHLY, CDR2 FYNNEI. The CDR3 runs 16 residues. The DNA for the CDR3 is TGTGCCAGCAGCGACCCCGGACTAATGAGCTCCTACGAGCAGTACTTC. It translates to CASSDPGLMSSYEQYF.

This sequence joins TRBV5-4 and TRBJ1-3; D ambiguous. The germline gives CDR1 SGHNT, CDR2 YYREEE (reference sequence). Trimming left V 0 bases short and J 0 bases short, with 7 bases between. The CDR3 is made up of 15 amino acids. The CDR3 sequence is CASSLDSYSGNTIYF. CDR3 nucleotides: TGTGCCAGCAGCTTGGACAGTTACTCTGGAAACACCATATATTTT.

The gene calls are TRBV2 and TRBJ1-2, with 7 positions matching TRBD1. With V trimmed by 6 bases and J by 3 bases, 13 bases remained unmatched. Germline CDR1 and CDR2: SNHLY and FYNNEI. CDR3 length equals 16 residues. CDR3 residues: CASRELGQLTYYGYTF. Written as DNA, the CDR3 is TGTGCCAGCAGAGAACTGGGACAGCTAACCTACTATGGCTACACCTTC.

V usage is TRBV4-1 and J usage is TRBJ1-1; 7 positions agree with TRBD1. In germline, CDR1 is MGHRA, CDR2 YSYEKL. The length of the CDR3 is 16 residues. Losses at the gene ends were 5 bases for V and 1 base for J; bases not matched to a gene: 10. The CDR3 nucleotides read TGCGCCAGCAGCATAGAGACAGGGCTGGGGAACACTGAAGCTTTCTTT. Its translation: CASSIETGLGNTEAFF.

V and J are TRBV19 and TRBJ1-1; tentatively, D is TRBD1 (5 bases). The CDR3 contains 13 residues. Germline loops: CDR1 LNHDA, CDR2 SQIVND (reference sequence). Trimming took off 4 bases at V and 5 bases at J, with 11 bases between the two ends. The CDR3 DNA reads as TGTGCCAGTAGTACAGGGATAGGAACTGAAGCTTTCTTT. Residues: CASSTGIGTEAFF. The full variable domain, completed using reference TRBV19 and TRBJ1-1, is DGGITQSPKYLFRKEGQNVTLSCEQNLNHDAMYWYRQDPGQGLRLIYYSQIVNDFQKGDIAEGYSVSREKKESFPLTVTSAQKNPTAFYLCASSTGIGTEAFFGQGTRLTVV.